The text below deals with one T cell receptor beta chain. The same CDR3 also results from other DNA sequences found in this sample. Method: immunoSEQ multiplex PCR; TCRdb's copy keeps in-frame clones and lacks some. The sample lists approximately 350,000 clones; 88% were seen once. V lost 3 bases and J 2 bases, leaving 8 bases between the germline ends. The germline gives CDR1 KGHSH, CDR2 LQKENI. There are 14 residues in the CDR3. The record originates from a study of blood T cell repertoires in COVID-19. The V and J genes are TRBV18 and TRBJ1-5, with D tentatively TRBD1 (5 bases). Sequencing was performed on peripheral blood. The receptor was isolated from a woman in her seventies with COVID-19, enrolled during active disease. The CDR3 coding sequence is TGTGCCAGCTCACCGGCGGGGGGCAATCAGCCCCAGCATTTT. Its protein is CASSPAGGNQPQHF.